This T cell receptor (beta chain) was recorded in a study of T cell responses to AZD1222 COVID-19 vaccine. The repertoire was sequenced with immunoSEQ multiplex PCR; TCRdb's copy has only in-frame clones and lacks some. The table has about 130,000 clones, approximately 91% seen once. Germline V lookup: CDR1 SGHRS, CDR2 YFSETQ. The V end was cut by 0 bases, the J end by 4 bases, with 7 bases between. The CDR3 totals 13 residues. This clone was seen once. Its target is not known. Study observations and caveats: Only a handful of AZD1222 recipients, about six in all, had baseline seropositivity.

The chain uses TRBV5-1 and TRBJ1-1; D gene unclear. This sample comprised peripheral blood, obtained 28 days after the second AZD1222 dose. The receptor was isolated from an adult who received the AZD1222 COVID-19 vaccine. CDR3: CASSLAGFTEAFF. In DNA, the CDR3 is TGCGCCAGCAGCTTGGCTGGGTTCACTGAAGCTTTCTTT.